This is a list of T cell receptor beta chains from one sample in a study of T cell responses to AZD1222 COVID-19 vaccine. The repertoire was sequenced with immunoSEQ multiplex PCR; TCRdb's copy has only in-frame clones and lacks some. The table includes roughly 110,000 clones, 90% detected once. This specimen consisted of peripheral blood, obtained 28 days after the second AZD1222 dose. The receptors derive from an adult who received the AZD1222 COVID-19 vaccine. Each CDR3 is given with its conserved first and last residue. The D gene is left open where the match is weak. A row's size may be missing; if present it is once, few, many or a size class.

v_gene	d_gene	abundance	j_gene	CDR3aa	CDR3nt
TRBV18	-	-	TRBJ2-7	CASSPGYEQYF	TGTGCCAGCTCACCCGGTTACGAGCAGTACTTC
TRBV12-3/TRBV12-4	-	-	TRBJ2-3	CASKILLSDTQYF	TGTGCCAGCAAAATACTTTTGTCGGATACGCAGTATTTT
TRBV7-3	-	once	TRBJ2-3	CASSSQGSSTDTQYF	TGTGCCAGCAGCTCGCAGGGTTCCTCCACAGATACGCAGTATTTT
TRBV2	-	-	TRBJ2-5	CASRWEQETQYF	TGTGCCAGCCGATGGGAGCAAGAGACCCAGTACTTC
TRBV20-1	-	-	TRBJ2-2	CSASPGDGTGELFF	TGCAGTGCTAGTCCGGGGGATGGGACCGGGGAGCTGTTTTTT
TRBV7-9	-	-	TRBJ2-7	CASSKGPGPVGSDEQYF	TGTGCCAGCAGTAAGGGTCCGGGGCCCGTAGGGTCGGACGAGCAGTACTTC
TRBV5-1	-	-	TRBJ2-1	CASSPGTEGGEQFF	TGCGCCAGCAGCCCCGGGACCGAGGGGGGTGAGCAGTTCTTC
TRBV19	TRBD2	-	TRBJ2-1	CASSISLAANNEQFF	TGTGCCAGTAGTATTAGTCTAGCGGCGAACAATGAGCAGTTCTTC
TRBV11-2	-	-	TRBJ2-3	CASSFGSGDTQYF	TGTGCCAGCAGCTTCGGGTCGGGAGATACGCAGTATTTT
TRBV9	TRBD1	once	TRBJ1-3	CASSPRTGGNTIYF	TGTGCCAGCAGCCCACGGACAGGCGGAAACACCATATATTTT
TRBV21-1	-	once	TRBJ1-6	CASSKGGGVYNSPLHF	TGTGCCAGCAGCAAAGGTGGGGGGGTCTATAATTCACCCCTCCACTTT
TRBV18	TRBD1	-	TRBJ1-2	CASGQGWDGYTF	TGTGCCAGCGGACAGGGATGGGATGGCTACACCTTC
TRBV5-1	-	-	TRBJ1-3	CASSRQDGTGNTIYF	TGCGCCAGCAGCAGGCAGGACGGCACTGGAAACACCATATATTTT
TRBV6-2/TRBV6-3	-	-	TRBJ2-7	CASSEKGGSFGYEQYF	TGTGCCAGCAGCGAAAAGGGGGGGTCCTTTGGATACGAGCAGTACTTC
TRBV11-1	-	-	TRBJ1-2	CASSGGSDGYTF	TGTGCCAGCAGCGGGGGATCGGATGGCTACACCTTC
TRBV23-1	-	-	TRBJ1-2	CASPGGYTF	TGCGCCAGCCCCGGGGGCTACACCTTC
TRBV4-1	TRBD2	-	TRBJ2-7	CASSQDWIASGYEQYF	TGCGCCAGCAGCCAAGATTGGATAGCTAGCGGCTACGAGCAGTACTTC
TRBV2	TRBD1	once	TRBJ2-5	CASSGQGEETQYF	TGTGCCAGCAGTGGACAGGGGGAAGAGACCCAGTACTTC
TRBV7-2	TRBD1	-	TRBJ1-6	CASSQQGVDNSPLHF	TGTGCCAGCAGCCAACAGGGGGTGGATAATTCACCCCTCCACTTT
TRBV11-3	TRBD1	-	TRBJ1-5	CASRMVGQGSFNQPQHF	TGTGCCAGCAGAATGGTGGGACAGGGTTCGTTCAATCAGCCCCAGCATTTT